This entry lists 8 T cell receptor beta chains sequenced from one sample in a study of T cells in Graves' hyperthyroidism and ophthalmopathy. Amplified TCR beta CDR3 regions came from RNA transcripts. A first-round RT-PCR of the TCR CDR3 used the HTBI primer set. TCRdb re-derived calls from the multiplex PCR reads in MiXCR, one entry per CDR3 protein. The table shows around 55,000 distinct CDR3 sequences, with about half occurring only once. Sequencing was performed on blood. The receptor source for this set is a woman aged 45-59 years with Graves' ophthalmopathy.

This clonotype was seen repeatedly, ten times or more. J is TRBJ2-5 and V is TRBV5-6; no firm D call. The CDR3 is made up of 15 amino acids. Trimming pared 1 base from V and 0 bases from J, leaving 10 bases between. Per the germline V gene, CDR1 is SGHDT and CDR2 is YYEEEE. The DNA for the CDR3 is TGTGCCAGCAGCTTGATATCTACAGACCAAGAGACCCAGTACTTC. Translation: CASSLISTDQETQYF.

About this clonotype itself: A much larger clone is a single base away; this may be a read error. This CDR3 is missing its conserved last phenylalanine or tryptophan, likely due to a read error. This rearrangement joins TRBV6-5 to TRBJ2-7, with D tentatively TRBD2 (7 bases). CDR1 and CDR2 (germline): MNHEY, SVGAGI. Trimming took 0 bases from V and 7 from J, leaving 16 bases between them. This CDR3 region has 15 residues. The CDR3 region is CASSYSGGGAGEQYL. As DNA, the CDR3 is TGTGCCAGCAGTTACTCAGGGGGGGGGGCCGGTGAGCAGTACTTG.

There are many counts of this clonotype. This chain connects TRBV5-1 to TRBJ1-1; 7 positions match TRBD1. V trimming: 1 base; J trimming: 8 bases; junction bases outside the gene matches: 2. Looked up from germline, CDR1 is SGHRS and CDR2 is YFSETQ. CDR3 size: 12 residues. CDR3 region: CASSLKGAEAFF. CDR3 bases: TGCGCCAGCAGCTTGAAGGGGGCCGAAGCTTTCTTT.

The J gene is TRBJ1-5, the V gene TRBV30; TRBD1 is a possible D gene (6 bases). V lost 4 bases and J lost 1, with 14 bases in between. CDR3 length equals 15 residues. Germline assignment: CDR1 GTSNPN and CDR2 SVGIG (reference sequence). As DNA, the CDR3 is TGTGCCTGGACTACAAAGGGGGGGAGCAATCAGCCCCAGCATTTT. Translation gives CAWTTKGGSNQPQHF.

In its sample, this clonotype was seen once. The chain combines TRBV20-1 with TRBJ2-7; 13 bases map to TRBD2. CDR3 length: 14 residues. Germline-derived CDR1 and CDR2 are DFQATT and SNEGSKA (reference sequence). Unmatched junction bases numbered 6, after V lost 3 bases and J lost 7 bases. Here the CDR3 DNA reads TGCAGTGCTAGGAGGACTAGCGGGAGCGGGGAGCAGTACTTC. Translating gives CSARRTSGSGEQYF.

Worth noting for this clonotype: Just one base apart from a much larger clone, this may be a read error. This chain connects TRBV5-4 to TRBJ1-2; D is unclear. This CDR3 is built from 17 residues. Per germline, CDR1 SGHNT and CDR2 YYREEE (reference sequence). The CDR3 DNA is TGTGCCGGCAGCTTGGCCGGCTTATCCAGCCCCCCGGATGGCTACACCTTC. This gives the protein CAGSLAGLSSPPDGYTF.

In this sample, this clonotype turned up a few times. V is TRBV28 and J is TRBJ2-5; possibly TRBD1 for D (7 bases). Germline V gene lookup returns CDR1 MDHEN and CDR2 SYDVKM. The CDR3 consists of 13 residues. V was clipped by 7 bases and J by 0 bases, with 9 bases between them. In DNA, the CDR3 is TGTGCCAGCACAGGGGGGAACCAAGAGACCCAGTACTTC. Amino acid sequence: CASTGGNQETQYF.

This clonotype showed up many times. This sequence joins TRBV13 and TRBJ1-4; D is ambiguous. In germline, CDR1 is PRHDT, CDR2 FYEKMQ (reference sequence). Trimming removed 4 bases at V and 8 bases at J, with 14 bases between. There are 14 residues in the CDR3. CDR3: CASSSDGSREKLFF. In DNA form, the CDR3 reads TGTGCCAGCAGCTCCGACGGGTCAAGGGAAAAACTGTTTTTT.